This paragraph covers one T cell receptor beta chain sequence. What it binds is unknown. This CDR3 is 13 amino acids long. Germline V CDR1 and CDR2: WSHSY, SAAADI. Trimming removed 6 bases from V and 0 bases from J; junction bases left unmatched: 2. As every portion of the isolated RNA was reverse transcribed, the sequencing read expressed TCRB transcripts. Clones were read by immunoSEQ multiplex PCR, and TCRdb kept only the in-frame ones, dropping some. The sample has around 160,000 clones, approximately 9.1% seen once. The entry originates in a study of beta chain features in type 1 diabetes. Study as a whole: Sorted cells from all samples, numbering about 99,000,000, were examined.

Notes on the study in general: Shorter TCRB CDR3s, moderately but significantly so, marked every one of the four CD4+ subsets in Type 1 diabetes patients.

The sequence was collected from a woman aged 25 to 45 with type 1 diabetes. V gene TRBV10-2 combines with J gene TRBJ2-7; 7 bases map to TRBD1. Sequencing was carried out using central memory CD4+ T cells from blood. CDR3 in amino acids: CASRRQGSYEQYF. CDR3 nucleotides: TGCGCCAGCAGACGACAGGGCTCCTACGAGCAGTACTTC.